A few counts support the clone carrying this T cell receptor beta chain. Its antigen is not identified. Each CDR3 protein is one row after TCRdb ran MiXCR on the RT-PCR reads. The table has more than 200,000 distinct CDR3 sequences, 10% to 15% seen once. This record belongs to a study of response to subunit inactivated influenza vaccine. General study results and limits: Researchers suggested that each seasonal influenza vaccination recruits few new T cells.

V was pared by 6 bases and J by 7 bases, with 16 bases between. The CDR3 is 14 residues long. From germline, CDR1 is SGHAT and CDR2 FQDESV (reference sequence). The receptor comes from a man aged 50 to 59 who received an inactivated influenza vaccine. The sample consisted of non-naive T cells sorted from PBMCs, taken 14 to 15 days before vaccination. The chain joins TRBV11-1 to TRBJ2-1, with D unclear. CDR3 in amino acids: CASRSRPERNEQFF. The CDR3 DNA reads TGTGCCAGCAGGTCCCGACCGGAACGGAATGAGCAGTTCTTC.